These 14 T cell receptor beta chains share one sample of origin, sequenced in a study of blood T cell repertoires in COVID-19. Assay used: immunoSEQ multiplex PCR; TCRdb lists only in-frame clones, some missing. The sample lists over 100,000 clones; roughly three quarters were seen once. The sequenced sample consisted of peripheral blood. These receptors were collected from a woman aged 65 to 85 with acute or convalescent COVID-19.

The rearrangement uses TRBV14 and TRBJ2-5, with a possible D match to TRBD1 (7 bases). The CDR3 runs 16 residues. Trimming took 5 bases from V and 7 from J, leaving 23 bases between them. CDR1 is SGHDN, CDR2 FVKESK, per germline. CDR3 in DNA: TGTGCCAGCAGCATTCAGACAGGGACTCGAGATGTGACCCAGTACTTC. This codes for CASSIQTGTRDVTQYF.

The chain uses TRBV10-3 and TRBJ2-3, with 8 bases aligning to TRBD2. The length of the CDR3 is 13 residues. The germline V gene has CDR1 ENHRY and CDR2 SYGVKD. V lost 10 bases, J lost 2 bases, and 5 bases stayed unmatched. The CDR3 protein is CATNGGDTDTQYF. CDR3 in DNA: TGTGCCACAAACGGGGGGGACACAGATACGCAGTATTTT.

CDR3: CASSTPSGWGSGANVLTF. The CDR3, as DNA: TGTGCCAGTAGTACCCCGTCGGGGTGGGGCTCTGGGGCCAACGTCCTGACTTTC. This rearrangement joins TRBV19 to TRBJ2-6; D may be TRBD2 (5 bases). The CDR3 spans 18 residues. Trimming took off 4 bases at V and 0 bases at J, with 16 bases between the two ends. Germline-derived CDR1 and CDR2 are LNHDA and SQIVND (reference sequence).

The chain employs TRBV11-3 and TRBJ2-1; 10 bases fit TRBD2. CDR1 and CDR2 (germline): SGHNT, YENEEA. J was trimmed by 4 bases and V by 3 bases; bases with no gene match: 3. The CDR3 runs 15 residues. CDR3 residues: CASSFTSGEYNEQFF. CDR3 nucleotide sequence: TGTGCCAGCAGCTTTACTAGCGGGGAATACAATGAGCAGTTCTTC.

This chain connects TRBV4-1 to TRBJ2-2, with TRBD2 matching 7 bases. CDR3 length: 13 amino acids. Trimming took 4 bases from V and 6 from J; bases not matched to a gene: 2. In germline, CDR1 is MGHRA, CDR2 YSYEKL. In DNA form, the CDR3 reads TGCGCCAGCAGCCGAGCGGGGTCCGGGGAGCTGTTTTTT. It yields the protein CASSRAGSGELFF.

This chain links TRBV2 with TRBJ2-6; no firm D call. This CDR3 is built from 14 residues. The germline V gene encodes CDR1 SNHLY and CDR2 FYNNEI. V was pared by 4 bases and J by 1 base, with 5 bases between. The chain's CDR3 is CASSAQSGANVLTF. The CDR3 DNA follows: TGTGCCAGCAGTGCCCAATCTGGGGCCAACGTCCTGACTTTC.

The rearrangement uses TRBV5-1 and TRBJ2-2; TRBD1 aligns across 8 bases. The CDR3 is 13 amino acids. Looked up from germline, CDR1 is SGHRS and CDR2 is YFSETQ. With 7 bases clipped from V and 5 bases from J, the junction kept 4 bases outside the gene matches. CDR3 DNA sequence: TGCGCCAGCGACCGACAGGGGACCGGGGAGCTGTTTTTT. It yields the protein CASDRQGTGELFF.

This clone was seen only a few times. The CDR3 nucleotides read TGTGCCAGCTCAGGATCGGAGAGCTATGGCTACACCTTC. Translation gives CASSGSESYGYTF. The V call is TRBV18, the J call TRBJ1-2; D unclear. Germline CDR1 and CDR2: KGHSH and LQKENI. This CDR3 spans 13 amino acids. Trimming took 5 bases from V and 4 from J, leaving 11 bases between them.

V and J are TRBV24-1 and TRBJ2-3, with 7 bases fitting TRBD2. The CDR3 contains 13 residues. The J segment lost 3 bases and the V segment lost 5 bases, leaving 1 base of the junction unmatched. The germline gives CDR1 KGHDR, CDR2 SFDVKD. In nucleotides, the CDR3 is TGTGCCACCAGTGGAGCGGGGACAGATACGCAGTATTTT. Its protein product is CATSGAGTDTQYF.

This clone has only one observation. CDR3 DNA: TGTGCCAGCAGTCGGGGGGGCCGTTCAGATACGCAGTATTTT. It yields the protein CASSRGGRSDTQYF. This sequence joins TRBV11-2 and TRBJ2-3; the match to TRBD2 covers 8 bases. V lost 6 bases to trimming and J lost 4 bases; unmatched junction nucleotides: 6. This CDR3 contains 14 residues. Germline loops: CDR1 SGHAT, CDR2 FQNNGV.

The CDR3 nucleotides are TGTGCCAGTAGTATAGGTACAGGGGGCTATGGCTACACCTTC. It is translated as CASSIGTGGYGYTF. The gene calls are TRBV19 and TRBJ1-2; 8 bases fit TRBD1. From germline, CDR1 is LNHDA and CDR2 SQIVND (reference sequence). V lost 1 base to trimming and J lost 4 bases; unmatched junction nucleotides: 2. The CDR3 covers 14 residues.

This chain links TRBV6-5 with TRBJ1-1; weak D call: TRBD1 (5 bases). CDR1 MNHEY and CDR2 SVGAGI come from the germline V gene. There are 14 residues in the CDR3. Trimming took off 6 bases at V and 0 bases at J, with 11 bases between the two ends. The CDR3 region has the DNA TGTGCCAGCAGCCGACAGCTTATGAACACTGAAGCTTTCTTT. Protein product: CASSRQLMNTEAFF.

This chain joins TRBV7-2 and TRBJ1-5; D unresolved. V lost 5 bases to trimming and J lost 4 bases, with 15 bases between them. Germline loops: CDR1 SGHTA, CDR2 FQGNSA. There are 15 residues in the CDR3. CDR3 loop: CASSPSQWPNQPQHF. The CDR3, as DNA: TGTGCCAGCAGCCCCTCACAATGGCCGAATCAGCCCCAGCATTTT. The complete variable domain, with remaining parts taken from reference TRBV7-2 and TRBJ1-5, reads GAGVSQSPSNKVTEKGKDVELRCDPISGHTALYWYRQSLGQGLEFLIYFQGNSAPDKSGLPSDRFSAERTGGSVSTLTIQRTQQEDSAVYLCASSPSQWPNQPQHFGDGTRLSIL.

This clone was counted a few times. This chain links TRBV19 with TRBJ2-7; TRBD1 might be the D (6 bases). Germline V gives CDR1 LNHDA, CDR2 SQIVND (reference sequence). CDR3 length equals 13 residues. Trimming took 5 bases from V and 2 from J, leaving 10 bases between them. The CDR3 is CASSPGTTYEQYF. Here the CDR3 DNA reads TGTGCCAGTAGTCCGGGGACAACCTACGAGCAGTACTTC.